Below, one TCR beta chain is given with its context. As yet, its antigen is unknown. This specimen comes from a study of OX40 agonist ivuxolimab in advanced cancers. The overall study: The dose-escalation group included hepatocellular carcinoma, melanoma, renal cell carcinoma and head and neck cancer.

Clones were sequenced by immunoSEQ multiplex PCR, and TCRdb holds only the in-frame ones, with some missing. The sample shows 20,000 or so clones, 80% to 90% of them seen only once. The CDR3 has 15 residues. The V gene's germline CDR1 is SGHDT and CDR2 YYEEEE. V was clipped by 6 bases and J by 7 bases; unmatched bases: 8. Broader study findings: What antigens the expanded peripheral T cells recognized was never established.

Autoimmune disease history or systemic immunosuppression led to patient exclusion. The material was CD4+ or CD8+ T cells sorted from blood, obtained in a trial of the OX40 agonist ivuxolimab. The receptor comes from an adult with an advanced solid tumor such as melanoma, head and neck, liver or kidney cancer. This chain joins TRBV5-6 and TRBJ1-3, with 12 bases fitting TRBD1. Here the CDR3 reads CASTYGTGGSNTIYF. For the CDR3, the DNA is TGTGCCAGCACCTACGGGACAGGGGGCTCGAACACCATATATTTT.